Listed below are T cell receptor beta chains from one sample, sequenced in a study of blood T cell repertoires in COVID-19. TCRdb keeps only in-frame clones here, not all; method: immunoSEQ multiplex PCR. The sample consists of 55,000 to 70,000 clones, roughly 92% of them appearing once. The sequencing sample was made of peripheral blood. Every receptor here comes from a human donor in a cohort sampled during active COVID-19. CDR3s include the opening cysteine and the closing phenylalanine or tryptophan. The order of the fields is V gene, clone size, D gene, J gene, CDR3 protein, CDR3 DNA. The D gene is left open where the match is weak. Not all rows give a size; the values are once, few, many and, for expanded clones, a class.

v_gene: TRBV7-2
abundance: -
d_gene: TRBD2
j_gene: TRBJ2-1
CDR3aa: CASSSDPGLEQFF
CDR3nt: TGTGCCAGCAGCTCAGACCCGGGACTAGAGCAGTTCTTC

v_gene: TRBV28
abundance: -
d_gene: TRBD1
j_gene: TRBJ1-4
CDR3aa: CASSPGQIFEKLFF
CDR3nt: TGTGCCAGCAGTCCGGGACAGATATTCGAAAAACTGTTTTTT

v_gene: TRBV5-1
abundance: -
d_gene: -
j_gene: TRBJ2-1
CDR3aa: CASSLGRAPDEQFF
CDR3nt: TGCGCCAGCAGCTTGGGGAGGGCGCCGGATGAGCAGTTCTTC

v_gene: TRBV18
abundance: -
d_gene: TRBD2
j_gene: TRBJ2-1
CDR3aa: CASSPPTDGRKDNEQFF
CDR3nt: TGTGCCAGCTCACCACCGACGGACGGGAGGAAGGACAATGAGCAGTTCTTC

v_gene: TRBV18
abundance: -
d_gene: -
j_gene: TRBJ1-5
CDR3aa: CASSRRPNQPQHF
CDR3nt: TGTGCCAGCTCACGGCGGCCCAATCAGCCCCAGCATTTT

v_gene: TRBV30
abundance: -
d_gene: -
j_gene: TRBJ1-2
CDR3aa: CAWKLGGGGYTF
CDR3nt: TGTGCCTGGAAGCTGGGGGGTGGTGGCTACACCTTC

v_gene: TRBV29-1
abundance: -
d_gene: -
j_gene: TRBJ2-3
CDR3aa: CTASGYFTDTQYF
CDR3nt: TGCACTGCTTCAGGATACTTCACAGATACGCAGTATTTT

v_gene: TRBV27
abundance: -
d_gene: TRBD2
j_gene: TRBJ2-3
CDR3aa: CASSVRTSGRALGGTSTDTQYF
CDR3nt: TGTGCCAGCAGTGTCCGGACTAGCGGGAGGGCCTTGGGGGGGACTAGCACAGATACGCAGTATTTT

v_gene: TRBV12-3/TRBV12-4
abundance: -
d_gene: TRBD2
j_gene: TRBJ2-7
CDR3aa: CASRAFGAGDQYF
CDR3nt: TGTGCCAGCAGGGCGTTCGGGGCGGGAGATCAGTACTTC

v_gene: TRBV9
abundance: -
d_gene: TRBD2
j_gene: TRBJ2-1
CDR3aa: CASSPHVSGGRDEQFF
CDR3nt: TGTGCCAGCAGCCCCCATGTTAGCGGGGGGCGGGATGAGCAGTTCTTC

v_gene: TRBV12-3/TRBV12-4
abundance: -
d_gene: -
j_gene: TRBJ2-7
CDR3aa: CASSWAEVSEQYF
CDR3nt: TGTGCCAGCAGTTGGGCGGAGGTTTCCGAGCAGTACTTC

v_gene: TRBV19
abundance: few
d_gene: TRBD1
j_gene: TRBJ1-6
CDR3aa: CASSIHTGGRNSPLHF
CDR3nt: TGTGCCAGTAGTATACACACAGGGGGCCGTAATTCACCCCTCCACTTT

v_gene: TRBV4-1
abundance: -
d_gene: TRBD2
j_gene: TRBJ2-7
CDR3aa: CASSQPGTSGYEQYF
CDR3nt: TGCGCCAGCAGCCAACCCGGGACTAGCGGGTACGAGCAGTACTTC

v_gene: TRBV7-3
abundance: -
d_gene: -
j_gene: TRBJ2-3
CDR3aa: CASSPDRSTDTQYF
CDR3nt: TGTGCCAGCAGCCCCGACAGAAGCACAGATACGCAGTATTTT

v_gene: TRBV6-4
abundance: -
d_gene: -
j_gene: TRBJ1-6
CDR3aa: CASSRGFGNSPLHF
CDR3nt: TGTGCCAGCAGTAGAGGGTTCGGTAATTCACCCCTCCACTTT

v_gene: TRBV19
abundance: -
d_gene: TRBD1
j_gene: TRBJ2-7
CDR3aa: CASGTGDEQYF
CDR3nt: TGTGCCAGTGGGACAGGGGACGAGCAGTACTTC